The rows below give T cell receptor beta chains drawn from one sample of a study of PD-1 blockade in classical Hodgkin lymphoma. Using immunoSEQ multiplex PCR, the repertoire was profiled, and TCRdb retains in-frame clones only, with some absent. This table has tens of thousands of clones, more than 70% appearing once. The starting material was peripheral blood mononuclear cells (PBMCs), obtained before the fourth cycle of nivolumab. Receptors were obtained from a human donor with classical Hodgkin lymphoma. The CDR3 runs from the conserved cysteine through the conserved F or W. The D gene is left open where the match is weak. Size tells how often a clone was seen (once, few, many) or the class of an expanded clone, and some rows leave it out.

cdr3_aa	cdr3_nt	j_call	cdr3_length	d_call	clone_size	v_call
CASSQGVQGGHNEQFF	TGCGCCAGCAGCCAAGGGGTGCAGGGAGGGCACAATGAGCAGTTCTTC	TRBJ2-1	16	TRBD2	NA	TRBV4-3
CASSRQGDSSNQPQHF	TGTGCCAGCAGTAGACAGGGGGATAGCAGCAATCAGCCCCAGCATTTT	TRBJ1-5	16	TRBD1	NA	TRBV5-4
CASSSGTTYQETQYF	TGCGCCAGCAGCTCCGGGACTACATACCAAGAGACCCAGTACTTC	TRBJ2-5	15	TRBD2	NA	TRBV5-1
CASGGQSPRETQYF	TGTGCCAGCGGTGGACAGTCGCCCAGGGAGACCCAGTACTTC	TRBJ2-5	14	NA	NA	TRBV2
CASSLVGVLNTGELFF	TGTGCCAGCAGCTTGGTCGGGGTATTGAACACCGGGGAGCTGTTTTTT	TRBJ2-2	16	NA	once	TRBV7-2
CASCPGQGTYNEQFF	TGCGCCAGCTGTCCGGGACAGGGGACTTACAATGAGCAGTTCTTC	TRBJ2-1	15	TRBD1	NA	TRBV5-1
CASSTNGQGSGNTIYF	TGCGCCAGCAGCACTAACGGACAGGGCTCTGGAAACACCATATATTTT	TRBJ1-3	16	TRBD1	NA	TRBV5-1
CASSSPILTGVGTDTQYF	TGTGCCAGCAGCTCGCCGATTTTAACGGGAGTGGGCACAGATACGCAGTATTTT	TRBJ2-3	18	NA	NA	TRBV7-2
CASSPRMGTGELFF	TGTGCCAGCAGCCCTCGTATGGGGACCGGGGAGCTGTTTTTT	TRBJ2-2	14	NA	NA	TRBV7-9
CASSQAGTGLVLAKNIQYF	TGTGCCAGCAGCCAAGCCGGGACAGGGTTAGTACTAGCCAAAAACATTCAGTACTTC	TRBJ2-4	19	TRBD1	NA	TRBV4-2
CAWSSRLGGVSNYGYTF	TGTGCCTGGAGTTCCCGTCTCGGCGGGGTCTCTAACTATGGCTACACCTTC	TRBJ1-2	17	NA	NA	TRBV30
CASSLARGGQGTQYF	TGTGCCAGCAGCTTAGCGAGGGGGGGTCAAGGGACCCAGTACTTC	TRBJ2-5	15	NA	few	TRBV7-2
CARRGQGNSPLHF	TGTGCCAGGCGGGGACAGGGTAATTCACCCCTCCACTTT	TRBJ1-6	13	TRBD1	NA	TRBV2
CASSPGTGGVSSYERYF	TGTGCCAGCAGCCCCGGGACAGGGGGCGTTAGCTCCTACGAGCGGTACTTC	TRBJ2-7	17	TRBD1	NA	TRBV11-2
CASSKNPGTYEQYF	TGTGCCAGCAGCAAAAATCCAGGGACCTACGAGCAGTACTTC	TRBJ2-7	14	NA	NA	TRBV5-5
CASSLEAVGSGELFF	TGCGCCAGCAGCTTGGAGGCAGTGGGTAGCGGGGAGCTGTTTTTT	TRBJ2-2	15	NA	NA	TRBV5-1
CASSFRQGMNTEAFF	TGTGCCAGCAGCTTCAGACAGGGAATGAACACTGAAGCTTTCTTT	TRBJ1-1	15	TRBD1	NA	TRBV11-3
CASSDYEQYF	TGTGCCAGCAGTGACTACGAGCAGTACTTC	TRBJ2-7	10	NA	NA	TRBV6-1
CASSPRVLTEAFF	TGTGCCAGCAGCCCCAGGGTGCTCACTGAAGCTTTCTTT	TRBJ1-1	13	NA	NA	TRBV7-2
CSVTTGFGYTF	TGCAGCGTAACGACAGGGTTTGGCTACACCTTC	TRBJ1-2	11	TRBD1	NA	TRBV29-1
CASSLPGGGGEQYF	TGTGCCAGCTCCCTCCCGGGAGGGGGGGGCGAGCAGTACTTC	TRBJ2-7	14	TRBD2	few	TRBV18
CASSEAGGTDIQYF	TGTGCCAGCAGTGAAGCGGGGGGGACAGACATTCAGTACTTC	TRBJ2-4	14	NA	NA	TRBV6-1
CASRVGGLSYNSPLHF	TGTGCCAGCAGAGTCGGAGGTCTCTCCTATAATTCACCCCTCCACTTT	TRBJ1-6	16	NA	NA	TRBV5-6
CASPGQGDGYTF	TGTGCCAGCCCAGGGCAGGGTGATGGCTACACCTTC	TRBJ1-2	12	NA	NA	TRBV2
CASSYQVINTEAFF	TGTGCCAGCTCATATCAGGTGATAAACACTGAAGCTTTCTTT	TRBJ1-1	14	NA	NA	TRBV18
CASSQASALNYGYTF	TGCGCCAGCAGCCAAGCGTCCGCGCTAAACTATGGCTACACCTTC	TRBJ1-2	15	NA	NA	TRBV4-1
CASSFGEDGGSSF	TGTGCCAGCAGCTTTGGAGAAGATGGCGGCTCCTCCTTC	TRBJ1-2	13	NA	NA	TRBV7-9
CASGDNEQFF	TGTGCCAGCGGAGACAATGAGCAGTTCTTC	TRBJ2-1	10	NA	NA	TRBV6-1
CASSFYHQAGGGYTF	TGCGCCAGCAGCTTCTATCACCAGGCTGGTGGTGGCTACACCTTC	TRBJ1-2	15	NA	NA	TRBV5-1
CASSPTGTGSETQYF	TGTGCCAGCAGCCCCACCGGGACAGGGTCGGAGACCCAGTACTTC	TRBJ2-5	15	TRBD1	once	TRBV5-6
CASSLQGSYEQYF	TGTGCCAGCAGCCTACAGGGAAGCTACGAGCAGTACTTC	TRBJ2-7	13	NA	few	TRBV14
CASSWGQDRYEQYF	TGTGCCAGCAGCTGGGGACAGGACCGCTACGAGCAGTACTTC	TRBJ2-7	14	TRBD1	NA	TRBV5-6
CASSSRTGSEYEQYF	TGTGCCAGCAGCTCTAGGACAGGGTCTGAATACGAGCAGTACTTC	TRBJ2-7	15	TRBD1	once	TRBV7-2
CASRGQGPNTEAFF	TGTGCCAGTAGGGGACAGGGCCCGAACACTGAAGCTTTCTTT	TRBJ1-1	14	TRBD1	NA	TRBV19
CASSLNPAASPYEQYF	TGTGCCAGCAGTTTGAATCCAGCGGCCTCTCCCTACGAGCAGTACTTC	TRBJ2-7	16	NA	NA	TRBV27
CASSQDRPGQGILNTEAFF	TGTGCCAGCAGCCAAGACCGACCGGGACAGGGAATATTGAACACTGAAGCTTTCTTT	TRBJ1-1	19	TRBD1	once	TRBV14
CASSVSIQANSPLHF	TGTGCCAGCAGCGTATCCATCCAGGCTAATTCACCCCTCCACTTT	TRBJ1-6	15	NA	NA	TRBV9
CASSQDNSYGAFF	TGCGCCAGCAGCCAAGACAACTCGTACGGAGCTTTCTTT	TRBJ1-1	13	NA	few	TRBV4-3
CAWSVGEAFQETQYF	TGTGCCTGGAGTGTAGGGGAGGCGTTCCAAGAGACCCAGTACTTC	TRBJ2-5	15	NA	NA	TRBV30